This T cell receptor (beta chain) is drawn from a study of Ad26.COV2.S vaccination and SARS-CoV-2 variants. Study at large: Enrollment placed the donor in the COV1001 Ad26.COV2.S trial arm.

Measured with immunoSEQ multiplex PCR; TCRdb has only the in-frame clones, and not every one. The sample holds approximately 300,000 clones, around 85% seen once. Germline V gene lookup returns CDR1 SQVTM and CDR2 ANQGSEA. The CDR3 contains 12 residues. V gave up 6 bases and J gave up 6 bases; unmatched junction bases: 1. On this clone itself: What it recognizes is unknown.

Study conclusions and caveats: Possibly, TCR breadth and depth analyses underestimated total T cell responses. Post-vaccination spike-specific CD8+ and CD4+ T cell responses reportedly had substantial breadth.

Treatment noted: 19 received Ad26.COV2.S at low or high dose, single or two shots; 5 received placebo; per-sample allocation not given. Collection of samples fell on day 63 after the first vaccine or placebo injection. The TCR comes from a person between 18 and 65 years old who received the Ad26.COV2.S COVID-19 vaccine or a placebo. Here the sequenced sample was peripheral blood, taken in a trial of Ad26.COV2.S vaccine versus placebo. The chain uses TRBV29-1 and TRBJ2-3; 12 nucleotides line up with TRBD1. CDR3 sequence: CSVGTGGDTQYF. The CDR3 nucleotides read TGCAGCGTGGGGACAGGGGGCGATACGCAGTATTTT.